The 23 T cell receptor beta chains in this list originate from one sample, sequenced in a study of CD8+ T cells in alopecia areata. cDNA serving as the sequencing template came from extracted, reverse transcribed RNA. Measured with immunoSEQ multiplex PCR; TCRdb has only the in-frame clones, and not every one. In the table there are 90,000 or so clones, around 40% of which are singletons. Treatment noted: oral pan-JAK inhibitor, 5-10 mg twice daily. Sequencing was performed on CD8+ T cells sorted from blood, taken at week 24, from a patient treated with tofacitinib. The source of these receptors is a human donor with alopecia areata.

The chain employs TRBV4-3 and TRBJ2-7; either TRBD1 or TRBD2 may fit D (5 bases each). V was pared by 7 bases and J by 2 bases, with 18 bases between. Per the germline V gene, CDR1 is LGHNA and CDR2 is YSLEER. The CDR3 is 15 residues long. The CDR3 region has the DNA TGCGCCAGCACCCAGGCTGTGGGGACCGCCTACGAGCAGTACTTC. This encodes CASTQAVGTAYEQYF.

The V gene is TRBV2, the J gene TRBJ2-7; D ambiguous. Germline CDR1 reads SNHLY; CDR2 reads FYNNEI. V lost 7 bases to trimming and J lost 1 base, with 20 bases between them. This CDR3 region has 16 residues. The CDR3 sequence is CASTLSGTRPSYEQYF. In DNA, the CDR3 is TGTGCCAGCACCTTATCGGGTACTCGCCCTTCCTACGAGCAGTACTTC. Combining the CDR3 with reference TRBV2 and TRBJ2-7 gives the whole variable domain EPEVTQTPSHQVTQMGQEVILRCVPISNHLYFYWYRQILGQKVEFLVSFYNNEISEKSEIFDDQFSVERPDGSNFTLKIRSTKLEDSAMYFCASTLSGTRPSYEQYFGPGTRLTVT.

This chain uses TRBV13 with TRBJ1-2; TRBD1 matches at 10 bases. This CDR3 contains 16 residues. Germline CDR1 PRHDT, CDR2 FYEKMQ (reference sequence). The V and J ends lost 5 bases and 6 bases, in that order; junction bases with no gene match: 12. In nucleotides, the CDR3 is TGTGCCAGCAGCCACTTAATGGGACAGGGGCAAGATGGCTACACCTTC. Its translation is CASSHLMGQGQDGYTF.

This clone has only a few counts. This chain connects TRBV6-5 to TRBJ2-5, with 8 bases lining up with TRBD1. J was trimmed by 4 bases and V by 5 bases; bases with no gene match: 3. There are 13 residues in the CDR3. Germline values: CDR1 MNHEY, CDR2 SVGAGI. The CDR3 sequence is CASSPDRGETQYF. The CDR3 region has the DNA TGTGCCAGCAGTCCTGACAGGGGAGAGACCCAGTACTTC.

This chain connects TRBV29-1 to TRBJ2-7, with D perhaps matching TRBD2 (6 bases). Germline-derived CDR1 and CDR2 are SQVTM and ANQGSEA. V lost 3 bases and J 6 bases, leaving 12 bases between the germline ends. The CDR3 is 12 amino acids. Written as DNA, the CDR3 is TGCAGCGTTGAGGGGGGAACTGGCGAGCAGTACTTC. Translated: CSVEGGTGEQYF.

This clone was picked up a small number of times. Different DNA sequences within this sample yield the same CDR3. The CDR3 DNA is TGTGCCAGCAGCTTAGGTTATGGCACAGATACGCAGTATTTT. This encodes CASSLGYGTDTQYF. The V gene is TRBV5-4, the J gene TRBJ2-3; no reliable D call. V lost 2 bases, J lost 1 base, and 8 bases lay in between. This CDR3 has 14 amino acids. Germline V gene sequence: CDR1 SGHNT, CDR2 YYREEE (reference sequence).

DNA of the CDR3: TGCGCCAGCAGCCAAGGACCGGACCCACTACTTCCCCACGAGCAGTACTTC. Protein: CASSQGPDPLLPHEQYF. The chain recombines TRBV4-1 with TRBJ2-7; no clear D. The germline CDR1 and CDR2 sequences are MGHRA and YSYEKL. This CDR3 has 17 residues. The ends were cut back, 1 base at V and 5 bases at J, with 21 bases in the middle.

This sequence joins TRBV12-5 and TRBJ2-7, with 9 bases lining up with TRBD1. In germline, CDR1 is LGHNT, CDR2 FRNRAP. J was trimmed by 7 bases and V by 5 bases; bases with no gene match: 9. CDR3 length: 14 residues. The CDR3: CASGPGTGWEEQYF. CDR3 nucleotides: TGTGCTAGTGGTCCCGGGACAGGGTGGGAGGAGCAGTACTTC.

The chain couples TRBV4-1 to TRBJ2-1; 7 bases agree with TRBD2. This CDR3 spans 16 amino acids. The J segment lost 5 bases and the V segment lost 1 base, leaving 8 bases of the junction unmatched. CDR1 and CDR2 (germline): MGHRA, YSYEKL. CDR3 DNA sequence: TGCGCCAGCAGCCAAGGAGTGGCTAGCGGAGACAATGAGCAGTTCTTC. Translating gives CASSQGVASGDNEQFF.

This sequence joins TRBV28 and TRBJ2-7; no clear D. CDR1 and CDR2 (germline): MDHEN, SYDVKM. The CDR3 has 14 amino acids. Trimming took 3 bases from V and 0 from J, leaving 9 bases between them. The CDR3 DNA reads TGTGCCAGCAGTTTTATGGGGAACTCCTACGAGCAGTACTTC. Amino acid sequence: CASSFMGNSYEQYF.

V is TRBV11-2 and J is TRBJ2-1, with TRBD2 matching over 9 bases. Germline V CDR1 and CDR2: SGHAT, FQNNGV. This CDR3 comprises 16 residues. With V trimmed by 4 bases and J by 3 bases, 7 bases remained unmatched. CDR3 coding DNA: TGTGCCAGCAGCTCCCGTAAGCGGGAGGACTACAATGAGCAGTTCTTC. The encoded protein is CASSSRKREDYNEQFF.

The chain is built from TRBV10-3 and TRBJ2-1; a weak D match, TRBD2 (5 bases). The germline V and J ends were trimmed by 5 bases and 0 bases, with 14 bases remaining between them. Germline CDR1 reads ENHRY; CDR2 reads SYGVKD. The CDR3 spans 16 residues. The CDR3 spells CAISPAEGSSYNEQFF. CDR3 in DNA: TGTGCCATCAGTCCCGCCGAGGGCAGCTCCTACAATGAGCAGTTCTTC.

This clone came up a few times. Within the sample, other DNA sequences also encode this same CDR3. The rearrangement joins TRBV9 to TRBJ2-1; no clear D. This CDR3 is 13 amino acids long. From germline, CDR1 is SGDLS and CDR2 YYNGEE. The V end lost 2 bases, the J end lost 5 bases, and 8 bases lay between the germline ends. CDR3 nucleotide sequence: TGTGCCAGCAGCGTTGGGTACAACAATGAGCAGTTCTTC. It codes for CASSVGYNNEQFF. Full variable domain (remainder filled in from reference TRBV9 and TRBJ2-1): DSGVTQTPKHLITATGQRVTLRCSPRSGDLSVYWYQQSLDQGLQFLIQYYNGEERAKGNILERFSAQQFPDLHSELNLSSLELGDSALYFCASSVGYNNEQFFGPGTRLTVL.

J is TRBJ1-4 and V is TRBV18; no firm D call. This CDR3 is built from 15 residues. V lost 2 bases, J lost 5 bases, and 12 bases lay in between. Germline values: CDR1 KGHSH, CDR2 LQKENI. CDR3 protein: CASSPTEGQNEKLFF. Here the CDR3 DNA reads TGTGCCAGCTCACCAACGGAAGGGCAGAATGAAAAACTGTTTTTT.

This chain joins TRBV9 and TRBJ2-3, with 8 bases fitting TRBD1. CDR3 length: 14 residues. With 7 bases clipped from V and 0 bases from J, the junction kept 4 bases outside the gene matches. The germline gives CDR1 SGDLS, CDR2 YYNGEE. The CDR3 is CASHGQGSTDTQYF. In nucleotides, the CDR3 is TGTGCCAGCCATGGACAGGGAAGCACAGATACGCAGTATTTT.

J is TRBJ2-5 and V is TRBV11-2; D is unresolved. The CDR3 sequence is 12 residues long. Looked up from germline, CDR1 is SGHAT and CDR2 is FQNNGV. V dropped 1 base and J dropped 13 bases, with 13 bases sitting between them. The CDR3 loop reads CASSLGALSMYF. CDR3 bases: TGTGCCAGCAGCTTAGGGGCTCTTTCTATGTACTTC.

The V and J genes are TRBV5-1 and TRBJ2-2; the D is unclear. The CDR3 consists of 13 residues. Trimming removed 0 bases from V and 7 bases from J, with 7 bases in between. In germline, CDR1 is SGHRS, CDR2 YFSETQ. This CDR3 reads CASSLGKGGELFF. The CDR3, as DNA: TGCGCCAGCAGCTTGGGCAAAGGCGGGGAGCTGTTTTTT. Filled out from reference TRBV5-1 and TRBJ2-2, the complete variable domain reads KAGVTQTPRYLIKTRGQQVTLSCSPISGHRSVSWYQQTPGQGLQFLFEYFSETQRNKGNFPGRFSGRQFSNSRSEMNVSTLELGDSALYLCASSLGKGGELFFGEGSRLTVL.

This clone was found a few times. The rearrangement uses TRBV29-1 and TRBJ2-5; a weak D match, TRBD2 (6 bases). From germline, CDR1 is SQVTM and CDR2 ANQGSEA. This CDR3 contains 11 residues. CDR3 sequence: CRGTWGETQYF. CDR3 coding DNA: TGCAGGGGGACTTGGGGGGAGACCCAGTACTTC.

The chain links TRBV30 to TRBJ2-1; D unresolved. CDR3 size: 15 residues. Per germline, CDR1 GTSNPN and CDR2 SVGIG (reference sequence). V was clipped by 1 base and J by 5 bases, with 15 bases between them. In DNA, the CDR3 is TGTGCCTGGAGTGGGGGTGTAGGGCTCAACAATGAGCAGTTCTTC. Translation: CAWSGGVGLNNEQFF.

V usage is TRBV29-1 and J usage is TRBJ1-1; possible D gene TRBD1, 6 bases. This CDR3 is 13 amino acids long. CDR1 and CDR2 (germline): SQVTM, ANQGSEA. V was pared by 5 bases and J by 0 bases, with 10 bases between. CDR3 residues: CSVLGGMNTEAFF. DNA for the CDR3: TGCAGCGTTCTTGGGGGCATGAACACTGAAGCTTTCTTT.

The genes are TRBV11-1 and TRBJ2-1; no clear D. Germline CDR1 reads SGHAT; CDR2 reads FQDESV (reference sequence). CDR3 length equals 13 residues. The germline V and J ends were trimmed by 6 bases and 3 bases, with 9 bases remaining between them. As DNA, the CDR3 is TGTGCCAGCAGTGTCCGCAGCTACAATGAGCAGTTCTTC. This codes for CASSVRSYNEQFF.

The CDR3 reads CASSLGSKGPGPYF. The CDR3, as DNA: TGTGCCAGCAGCTTGGGCTCTAAGGGCCCCGGGCCGTACTTC. The rearrangement joins TRBV7-2 to TRBJ2-7; D ambiguous. V was trimmed by 3 bases and J by 12 bases, leaving 21 bases between them. Germline V gives CDR1 SGHTA, CDR2 FQGNSA. The CDR3 length is 14 residues.

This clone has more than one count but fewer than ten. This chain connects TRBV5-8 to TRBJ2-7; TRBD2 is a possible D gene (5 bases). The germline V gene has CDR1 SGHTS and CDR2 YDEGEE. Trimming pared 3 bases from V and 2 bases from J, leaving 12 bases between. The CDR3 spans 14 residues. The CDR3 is CASSSRESTYEQYF. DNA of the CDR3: TGTGCCAGCAGCTCCCGGGAATCAACCTACGAGCAGTACTTC.